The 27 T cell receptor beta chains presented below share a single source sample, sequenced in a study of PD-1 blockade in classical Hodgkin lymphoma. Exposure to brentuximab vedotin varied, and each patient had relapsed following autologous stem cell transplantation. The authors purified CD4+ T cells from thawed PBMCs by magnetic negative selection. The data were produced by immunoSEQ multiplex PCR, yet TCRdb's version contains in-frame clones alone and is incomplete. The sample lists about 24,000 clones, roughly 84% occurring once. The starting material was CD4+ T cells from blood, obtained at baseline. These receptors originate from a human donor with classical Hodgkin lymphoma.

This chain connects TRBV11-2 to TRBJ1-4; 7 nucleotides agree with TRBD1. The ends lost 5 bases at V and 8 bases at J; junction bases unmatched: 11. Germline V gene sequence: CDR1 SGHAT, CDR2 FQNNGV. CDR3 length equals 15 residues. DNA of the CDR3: TGTGCCAGCAGCCCTTCAACAGGGGCAAACGAAAAACTGTTTTTT. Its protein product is CASSPSTGANEKLFF.

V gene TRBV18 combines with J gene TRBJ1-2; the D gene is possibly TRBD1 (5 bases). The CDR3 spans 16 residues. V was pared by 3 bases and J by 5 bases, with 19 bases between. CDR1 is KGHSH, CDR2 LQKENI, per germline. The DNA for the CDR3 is TGTGCCAGCTCACCGTCGGGCGGGACCACAGGATATGGCTACACCTTC. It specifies CASSPSGGTTGYGYTF.

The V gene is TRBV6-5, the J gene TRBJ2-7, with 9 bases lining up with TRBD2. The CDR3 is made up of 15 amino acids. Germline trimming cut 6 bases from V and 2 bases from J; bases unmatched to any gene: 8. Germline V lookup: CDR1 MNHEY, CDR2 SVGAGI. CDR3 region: CASRLNSGGTYEQYF. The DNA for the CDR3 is TGTGCCAGCAGGTTAAATAGCGGGGGAACCTACGAGCAGTACTTC.

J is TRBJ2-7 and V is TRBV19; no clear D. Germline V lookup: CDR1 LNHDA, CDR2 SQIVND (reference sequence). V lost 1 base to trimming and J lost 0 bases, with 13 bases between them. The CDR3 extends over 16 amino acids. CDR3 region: CASSIAVRRSSYEQYF. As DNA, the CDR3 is TGTGCCAGTAGTATAGCGGTACGGCGGAGCTCCTACGAGCAGTACTTC.

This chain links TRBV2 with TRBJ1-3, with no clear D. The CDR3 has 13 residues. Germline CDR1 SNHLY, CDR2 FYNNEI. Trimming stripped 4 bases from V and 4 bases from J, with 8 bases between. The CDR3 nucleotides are TGTGCCAGCAGTGGACGATCCGGAAACACCATATATTTT. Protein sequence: CASSGRSGNTIYF. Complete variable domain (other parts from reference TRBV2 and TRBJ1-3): EPEVTQTPSHQVTQMGQEVILRCVPISNHLYFYWYRQILGQKVEFLVSFYNNEISEKSEIFDDQFSVERPDGSNFTLKIRSTKLEDSAMYFCASSGRSGNTIYFGEGSWLTVV.

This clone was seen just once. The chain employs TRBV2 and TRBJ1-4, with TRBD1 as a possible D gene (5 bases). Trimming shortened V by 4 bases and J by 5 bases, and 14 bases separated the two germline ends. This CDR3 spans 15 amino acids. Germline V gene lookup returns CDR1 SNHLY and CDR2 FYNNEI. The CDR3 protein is CASSALQGTNEKLFF. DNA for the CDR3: TGTGCCAGCAGTGCACTCCAGGGAACCAATGAAAAACTGTTTTTT. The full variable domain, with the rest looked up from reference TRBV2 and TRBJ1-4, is EPEVTQTPSHQVTQMGQEVILRCVPISNHLYFYWYRQILGQKVEFLVSFYNNEISEKSEIFDDQFSVERPDGSNFTLKIRSTKLEDSAMYFCASSALQGTNEKLFFGSGTQLSVL.

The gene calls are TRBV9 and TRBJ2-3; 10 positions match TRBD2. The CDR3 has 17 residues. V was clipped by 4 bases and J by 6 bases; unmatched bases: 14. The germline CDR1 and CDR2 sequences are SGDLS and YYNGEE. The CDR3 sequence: CASSTRSSGGSRDTQYF. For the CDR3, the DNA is TGTGCCAGCAGCACTCGATCTAGCGGGGGTTCGAGGGATACGCAGTATTTT.

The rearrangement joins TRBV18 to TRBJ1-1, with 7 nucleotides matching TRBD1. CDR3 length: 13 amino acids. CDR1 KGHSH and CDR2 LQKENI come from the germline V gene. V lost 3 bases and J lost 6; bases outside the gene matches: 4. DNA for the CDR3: TGTGCCAGCTCACCTGGGACAGCTCCTGAAGCTTTCTTT. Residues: CASSPGTAPEAFF.

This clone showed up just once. The DNA of the CDR3 is TGTGCCAGCAGTACCCTTTGGGGCAATAATAGAGGGAACTATGGCTACACCTTC. It translates to CASSTLWGNNRGNYGYTF. This chain joins TRBV28 and TRBJ1-2; the D gene is possibly TRBD1 (5 bases). The germline gives CDR1 MDHEN, CDR2 SYDVKM. CDR3 size: 18 residues. The germline V and J ends were trimmed by 5 bases and 2 bases, with 24 bases remaining between them.

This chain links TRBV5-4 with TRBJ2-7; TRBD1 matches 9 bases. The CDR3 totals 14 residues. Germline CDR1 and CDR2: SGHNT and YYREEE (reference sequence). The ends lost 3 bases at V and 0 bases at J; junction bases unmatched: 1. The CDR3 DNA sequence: TGTGCCAGCAGCTGGGACAGGGACTCCTACGAGCAGTACTTC. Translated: CASSWDRDSYEQYF.

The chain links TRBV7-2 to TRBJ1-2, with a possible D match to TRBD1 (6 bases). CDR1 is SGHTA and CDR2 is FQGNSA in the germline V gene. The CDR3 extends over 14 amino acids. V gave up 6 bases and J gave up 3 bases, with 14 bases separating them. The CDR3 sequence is CASRRDIQDYGYTF. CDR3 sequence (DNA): TGTGCCAGCAGGAGGGACATTCAGGACTATGGCTACACCTTC.

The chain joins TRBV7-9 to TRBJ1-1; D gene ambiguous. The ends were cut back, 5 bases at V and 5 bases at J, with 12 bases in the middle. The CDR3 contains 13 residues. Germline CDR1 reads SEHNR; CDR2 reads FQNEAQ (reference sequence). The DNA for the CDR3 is TGTGCCAGCAGCCGGACGGCAGGAACTGAAGCTTTCTTT. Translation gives CASSRTAGTEAFF. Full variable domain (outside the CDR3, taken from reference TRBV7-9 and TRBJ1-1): DTGVSQNPRHKITKRGQNVTFRCDPISEHNRLYWYRQTLGQGPEFLTYFQNEAQLEKSRLLSDRFSAERPKGSFSTLEIQRTEQGDSAMYLCASSRTAGTEAFFGQGTRLTVV.

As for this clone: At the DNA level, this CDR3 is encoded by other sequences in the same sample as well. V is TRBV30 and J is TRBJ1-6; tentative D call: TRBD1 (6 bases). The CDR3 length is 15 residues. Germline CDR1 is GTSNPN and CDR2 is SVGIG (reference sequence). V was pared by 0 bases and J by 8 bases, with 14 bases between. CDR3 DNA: TGTGCCTGGAGTGTACTCAGGGGATGGGATTCACCCCTCCACTTT. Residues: CAWSVLRGWDSPLHF.

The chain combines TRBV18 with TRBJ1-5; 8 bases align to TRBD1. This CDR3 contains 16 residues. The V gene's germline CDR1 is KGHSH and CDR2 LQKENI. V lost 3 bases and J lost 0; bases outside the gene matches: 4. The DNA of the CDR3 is TGTGCCAGCTCACCTCTGGGACAGGTTAGCAATCAGCCCCAGCATTTT. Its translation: CASSPLGQVSNQPQHF. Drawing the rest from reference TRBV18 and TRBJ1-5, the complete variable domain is NAGVMQNPRHLVRRRGQEARLRCSPMKGHSHVYWYRQLPEEGLKFMVYLQKENIIDESGMPKERFSAEFPKEGPSILRIQQVVRGDSAAYFCASSPLGQVSNQPQHFGDGTRLSIL.

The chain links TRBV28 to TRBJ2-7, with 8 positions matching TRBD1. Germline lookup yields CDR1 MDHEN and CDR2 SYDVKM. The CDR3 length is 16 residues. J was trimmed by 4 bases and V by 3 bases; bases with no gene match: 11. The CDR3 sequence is CASSFGGQGIVYEQYF. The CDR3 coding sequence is TGTGCCAGCAGTTTTGGCGGACAGGGTATTGTGTACGAGCAGTACTTC.

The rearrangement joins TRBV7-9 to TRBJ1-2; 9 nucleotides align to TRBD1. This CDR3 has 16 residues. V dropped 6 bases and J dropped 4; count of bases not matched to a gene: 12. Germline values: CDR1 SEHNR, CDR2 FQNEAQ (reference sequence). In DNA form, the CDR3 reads TGTGCCAGCAGAGTATATACAGGGGGCTTCGCCTATGGCTACACCTTC. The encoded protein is CASRVYTGGFAYGYTF.

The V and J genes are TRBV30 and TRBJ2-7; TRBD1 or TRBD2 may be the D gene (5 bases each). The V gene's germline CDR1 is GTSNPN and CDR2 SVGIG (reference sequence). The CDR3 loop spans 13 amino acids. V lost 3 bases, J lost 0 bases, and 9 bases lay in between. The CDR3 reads CAWSAGTSYEQYF. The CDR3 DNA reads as TGTGCCTGGAGCGCCGGGACCTCCTACGAGCAGTACTTC.

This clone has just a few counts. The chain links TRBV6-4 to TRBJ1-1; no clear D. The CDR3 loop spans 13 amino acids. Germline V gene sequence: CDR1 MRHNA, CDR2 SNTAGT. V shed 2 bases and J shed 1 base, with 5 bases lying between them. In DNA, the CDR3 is TGTGCCAGCAGTGACGAGGAGAACACTGAAGCTTTCTTT. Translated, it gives CASSDEENTEAFF.

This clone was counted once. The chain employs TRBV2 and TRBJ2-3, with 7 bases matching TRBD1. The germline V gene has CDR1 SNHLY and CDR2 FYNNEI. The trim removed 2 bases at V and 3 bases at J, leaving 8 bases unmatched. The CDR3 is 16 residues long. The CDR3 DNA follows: TGTGCCAGCAGTGAATTTGACAGGGTAGAGACAGATACGCAGTATTTT. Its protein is CASSEFDRVETDTQYF.

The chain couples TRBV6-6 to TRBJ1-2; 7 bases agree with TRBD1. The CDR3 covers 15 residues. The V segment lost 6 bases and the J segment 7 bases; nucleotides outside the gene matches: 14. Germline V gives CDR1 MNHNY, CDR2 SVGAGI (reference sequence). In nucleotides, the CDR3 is TGTGCCAGCAGCCAAACTGGGGATAACAGGGGTGGCTACACCTTC. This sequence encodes CASSQTGDNRGGYTF.

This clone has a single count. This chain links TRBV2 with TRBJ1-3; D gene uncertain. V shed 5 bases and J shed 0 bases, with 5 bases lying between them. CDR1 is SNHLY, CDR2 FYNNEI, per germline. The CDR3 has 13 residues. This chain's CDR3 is CASSKNSGNTIYF. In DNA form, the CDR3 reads TGTGCCAGCAGTAAGAACTCTGGAAACACCATATATTTT.

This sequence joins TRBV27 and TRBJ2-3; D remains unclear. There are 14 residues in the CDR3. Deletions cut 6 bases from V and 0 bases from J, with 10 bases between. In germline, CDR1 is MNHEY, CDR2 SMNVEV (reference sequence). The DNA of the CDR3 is TGTGCCAGCAGCCGTATGGGAAGCACAGATACGCAGTATTTT. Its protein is CASSRMGSTDTQYF.

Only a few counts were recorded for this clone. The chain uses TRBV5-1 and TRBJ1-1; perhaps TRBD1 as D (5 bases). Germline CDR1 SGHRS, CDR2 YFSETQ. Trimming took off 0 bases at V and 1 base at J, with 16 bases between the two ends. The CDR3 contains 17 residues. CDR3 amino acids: CASSLEGSRVPNTEAFF. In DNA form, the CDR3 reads TGCGCCAGCAGCTTGGAAGGGTCCAGGGTCCCGAACACTGAAGCTTTCTTT.

As DNA, the CDR3 is TGTGCCAGCAGCTCGTATGGGGGCGGGGAGCTGTTTTTT. Encoded protein: CASSSYGGGELFF. The J gene is TRBJ2-2, the V gene TRBV7-2; TRBD1 or TRBD2 may be the D gene (5 bases each). V dropped 4 bases and J dropped 7 bases, with 10 bases sitting between them. This CDR3 spans 13 amino acids. From germline, CDR1 is SGHTA and CDR2 FQGNSA.

CDR3 in amino acids: CASSQERNSGANVLTF. Written as DNA, the CDR3 is TGCGCCAGCAGCCAAGAAAGAAACTCTGGGGCCAACGTCCTGACTTTC. The V and J genes are TRBV4-3 and TRBJ2-6; D unclear. Trimming took off 0 bases at V and 0 bases at J, with 6 bases between the two ends. The CDR3 is made up of 16 amino acids. Per the germline V gene, CDR1 is LGHNA and CDR2 is YSLEER.

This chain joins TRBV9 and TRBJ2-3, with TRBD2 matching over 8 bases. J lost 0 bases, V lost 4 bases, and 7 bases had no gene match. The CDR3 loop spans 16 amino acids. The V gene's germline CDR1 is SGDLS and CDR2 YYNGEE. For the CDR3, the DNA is TGTGCCAGCAGCTACTTCGGGGGGGAAAGCACAGATACGCAGTATTTT. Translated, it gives CASSYFGGESTDTQYF.

CDR3: CASSSMSYNEQFF. The CDR3 DNA follows: TGTGCCAGCAGTTCTATGTCCTACAATGAGCAGTTCTTC. The chain combines TRBV27 with TRBJ2-1, with D uncertain. The germline gives CDR1 MNHEY, CDR2 SMNVEV (reference sequence). CDR3 length equals 13 residues. V gave up 4 bases and J gave up 1 base, with 5 bases separating them.